This paragraph reports one T cell receptor (beta chain). Repertoires were generated with immunoSEQ multiplex PCR, while TCRdb's copy carries only in-frame clones and drops some. The table lists roughly 150,000 clones, just under 90% of them singletons. This record comes from a study of blood T cell repertoires in COVID-19. Study details: There were acute and convalescent COVID-19 samples, and they came from the United States, Italy and Spain. T cells, B-cell-depleted T cells, or PBMCs supplied cDNA or gDNA.

CDR3 length: 14 amino acids. A Seattle source enrolled patients during active infection and followed them longitudinally. The chain is built from TRBV21-1 and TRBJ2-7; the table's D call, TRBD2, was not checked against the DNA. TRBV21-1 is a documented pseudogene. The receptor was derived from a woman in her seventies with COVID-19, enrolled during active disease. The specimen was peripheral blood. The CDR3 loop reads CASRPGTGGDEQYF. In DNA form, the CDR3 reads TGTGCCAGCAGACCCGGTACCGGGGGAGACGAGCAGTACTTC.